Listed here are 26 T cell receptor beta chains from one sample, sequenced in a study of identical twins. Using its own MiXCR run on the 5' RACE reads, TCRdb lists one record per CDR3 protein. Of 500,000 to 550,000 distinct CDR3 sequences in the sample, roughly a fifth were seen once. The data also belong to a second study, concerning T cells expressing NK-cell markers.

The sample taken for sequencing was CD4+ T cells sorted from blood. The receptors were gathered from a woman aged 18-29 years in good health.

This chain connects TRBV10-3 to TRBJ2-2, with a tentative D call TRBD2 (6 bases). The CDR3 consists of 15 residues. Trimming cost V 8 bases and J 7 bases, with 20 bases left between them. The germline CDR1 and CDR2 sequences are ENHRY and SYGVKD. The chain's CDR3 is CAIHGVGGRNGELFF. CDR3 coding DNA: TGTGCCATCCACGGAGTTGGAGGGCGGAACGGGGAGCTGTTTTTT.

This clonotype was seen many times. This chain connects TRBV5-1 to TRBJ1-2; the D is unclear. V gave up 2 bases and J gave up 12 bases, with 14 bases separating them. CDR1 is SGHRS, CDR2 YFSETQ, per germline. The CDR3 runs 12 residues. The CDR3: CASSFNEGVNTF. The CDR3 DNA sequence: TGCGCCAGCAGCTTTAATGAGGGAGTGAACACCTTC. Combining the CDR3 with reference TRBV5-1 and TRBJ1-2 gives the whole variable domain KAGVTQTPRYLIKTRGQQVTLSCSPISGHRSVSWYQQTPGQGLQFLFEYFSETQRNKGNFPGRFSGRQFSNSRSEMNVSTLELGDSALYLCASSFNEGVNTFGSGTRLTVV.

The J gene is TRBJ2-1, the V gene TRBV12-3 or TRBV12-4; D is uncertain. This CDR3 spans 11 amino acids. V lost 7 bases and J 11 bases, leaving 12 bases between the germline ends. CDR3: CASTQGHQQFF. CDR3 nucleotide sequence: TGTGCCAGCACCCAAGGTCATCAGCAGTTCTTC.

In this sample, this clonotype turned up many times. One end of the junction does not line up with germline, which may come from a read error. The chain employs TRBV7-2 and TRBJ2-1; the D is unclear. Germline CDR1 reads SGHTA; CDR2 reads FQGNSA. The CDR3 covers 11 residues. CDR3 sequence (DNA): TGCGCCAGCAGCTCCGACAATGAGCAGTTCTTC. Translating gives CASSSDNEQFF. Combining the CDR3 with reference TRBV7-2 and TRBJ2-1 gives the whole variable domain GAGVSQSPSNKVTEKGKDVELRCDPISGHTALYWYRQSLGQGLEFLIYFQGNSAPDKSGLPSDRFSAERTGGSVSTLTIQRTQQEDSAVYLCASSSDNEQFFGPGTRLTVL.

This CDR3 reads CASSPPGLALYNEQFF. CDR3 bases: TGTGCCAGCAGCCCTCCGGGACTAGCGTTATACAATGAGCAGTTCTTC. The chain is built from TRBV7-2 and TRBJ2-1; 10 bases map to TRBD2. The CDR3 contains 16 residues. Germline V lookup: CDR1 SGHTA, CDR2 FQGNSA. V dropped 5 bases and J dropped 4; count of bases not matched to a gene: 8.

The rearrangement uses TRBV6-6 and TRBJ1-1; TRBD1 agrees at 8 bases. This CDR3 has 12 amino acids. The ends lost 8 bases at V and 12 bases at J; junction bases unmatched: 11. Looked up from germline, CDR1 is MNHNY and CDR2 is SVGAGI (reference sequence). The CDR3: CASFSRDRGSFF. The CDR3 nucleotides are TGTGCCAGCTTCTCCCGCGACAGGGGTTCTTTCTTT.

The genes are TRBV5-1 and TRBJ1-1; D call uncertain. Trimming took off 1 base at V and 8 bases at J, with 12 bases between the two ends. The CDR3 consists of 13 residues. Germline V CDR1 and CDR2: SGHRS, YFSETQ. The CDR3 spells CASSLSPVGEAFF. DNA of the CDR3: TGCGCCAGCAGCTTGAGCCCTGTGGGGGAAGCTTTCTTT.

The sample holds a few counts of this clonotype. This chain joins TRBV18 and TRBJ2-2, with 14 bases matching TRBD2. The V gene end was trimmed by 0 bases and the J gene end by 0 bases; junction bases not matched to a gene: 3. Germline CDR1 is KGHSH and CDR2 is LQKENI. CDR3 length equals 19 residues. The CDR3 loop reads CASSPPGLAGVANTGELFF. CDR3 nucleotides: TGTGCCAGCTCACCACCGGGACTAGCGGGGGTTGCGAACACCGGGGAGCTGTTTTTT.

This chain connects TRBV20-1 to TRBJ1-2; 7 bases line up with TRBD1. With V trimmed by 6 bases and J by 6 bases, 7 bases remained unmatched. The CDR3 extends over 12 amino acids. CDR1 and CDR2 (germline): DFQATT, SNEGSKA (reference sequence). CDR3 sequence: CSATQTGHGYTF. CDR3 nucleotide sequence: TGCAGTGCCACCCAGACAGGGCATGGCTACACCTTC.

The CDR3 nucleotides read TGTGCCAGCAGTCGCTCCTGGAATGAGCAGTTCTTC. This gives the protein CASSRSWNEQFF. The chain combines TRBV6-5 with TRBJ2-1, with no clear D. The CDR3 consists of 12 residues. V was trimmed by 5 bases and J by 7 bases, leaving 9 bases between them. Germline V gene lookup returns CDR1 MNHEY and CDR2 SVGAGI.

This chain connects TRBV30 to TRBJ2-1; 11 bases agree with TRBD2. The ends lost 3 bases at V and 7 bases at J; junction bases unmatched: 11. Germline V gene lookup returns CDR1 GTSNPN and CDR2 SVGIG (reference sequence). The CDR3 loop spans 16 amino acids. The CDR3 region is CAWRRGPSGRWNEQFF. CDR3 bases: TGTGCCTGGAGACGAGGTCCTAGCGGGAGGTGGAATGAGCAGTTCTTC.

V gene TRBV6-1 combines with J gene TRBJ2-1; D is ambiguous. Trimming pared 8 bases from V and 1 base from J, leaving 21 bases between. This CDR3 is 17 amino acids long. CDR1 is MNHNS, CDR2 SASEGT, per germline. CDR3 region: CASRFPSRDISYNEQFF. The CDR3 bases are TGTGCCAGCCGATTCCCTTCTAGGGATATATCCTACAATGAGCAGTTCTTC.

In its sample, this clonotype was seen a few times. The chain is built from TRBV20-1 and TRBJ2-3, with D possibly matching TRBD2 (5 bases). CDR3 length: 14 amino acids. V lost 4 bases and J lost 8, with 19 bases in between. Germline CDR1 and CDR2: DFQATT and SNEGSKA (reference sequence). The CDR3 region is CSATDGPHAGTQYF. The CDR3 nucleotides read TGCAGTGCTACGGACGGACCTCATGCGGGTACGCAGTATTTT.

The J gene is TRBJ2-7, the V gene TRBV5-1; a possible D gene is TRBD1 (6 bases). V was trimmed by 5 bases and J by 2 bases, leaving 20 bases between them. The CDR3 is 16 amino acids. Germline values: CDR1 SGHRS, CDR2 YFSETQ. The CDR3: CASSLTTGTGTYEQYF. The CDR3 DNA is TGCGCCAGCAGTCTCACCACAGGGACGGGAACCTACGAGCAGTACTTC.

This clonotype was seen a handful of times. This chain's CDR3 is CASGGQGEISPLHF. In DNA, the CDR3 is TGTGCCAGCGGAGGACAGGGGGAAATTTCACCCCTCCACTTT. The rearrangement uses TRBV11-2 and TRBJ1-6, with 10 bases matching TRBD1. Unmatched junction bases numbered 7, after V lost 8 bases and J lost 9 bases. CDR3 length equals 14 residues. From germline, CDR1 is SGHAT and CDR2 FQNNGV.

This clonotype has a handful of counts. V is TRBV12-3 or TRBV12-4 and J is TRBJ2-2; weak D call: TRBD1 (6 bases). V was cut by 4 bases and J by 6 bases, with 12 bases left in between. This CDR3 has 14 amino acids. The CDR3 DNA reads as TGTGCCAGCAGTTCAGGGGTGTTGGCCGGGGAGCTGTTTTTT. Its protein product is CASSSGVLAGELFF.

The chain is built from TRBV20-1 and TRBJ2-7, with D hard to call. Trimming removed 6 bases at V and 5 bases at J, with 17 bases between. The CDR3 totals 13 residues. CDR1 is DFQATT and CDR2 is SNEGSKA in the germline V gene (reference sequence). CDR3 sequence (DNA): TGCAGTGCGGAAGACCGACTGGGGAACGAGCAGTACTTC. As protein: CSAEDRLGNEQYF.

The chain combines TRBV6-4 with TRBJ2-5; 10 positions agree with TRBD2. V dropped 0 bases and J dropped 5; count of bases not matched to a gene: 18. Germline values: CDR1 MRHNA, CDR2 SNTAGT. This CDR3 is built from 20 residues. This chain's CDR3 is CASSDSGLAGDPRSGETQYF. CDR3 bases: TGTGCCAGCAGTGACTCAGGGCTAGCGGGGGATCCTAGAAGTGGGGAGACCCAGTACTTC.

This chain links TRBV20-1 with TRBJ1-1; a weak D match, TRBD1 (6 bases). Per germline, CDR1 DFQATT and CDR2 SNEGSKA (reference sequence). This CDR3 has 14 amino acids. Trimming pared 1 base from V and 8 bases from J, leaving 17 bases between. CDR3 residues: CSARGFRTVREAFF. CDR3 sequence (DNA): TGCAGTGCTAGAGGTTTCCGGACAGTTAGAGAAGCTTTCTTT.

This chain uses TRBV9 with TRBJ2-5; D may be TRBD1 or TRBD2 (6 bases each). Deletions cut 0 bases from V and 2 bases from J, with 11 bases between. CDR1 and CDR2 (germline): SGDLS, YYNGEE. The CDR3 extends over 15 amino acids. In nucleotides, the CDR3 is TGTGCCAGCAGCGTAGAGGGGGGCCTTCAAGAGACCCAGTACTTC. This codes for CASSVEGGLQETQYF.

This clonotype was seen repeatedly, ten times or more. The genes are TRBV7-2 and TRBJ1-1; D is uncertain. The CDR3 loop spans 15 amino acids. CDR1 SGHTA and CDR2 FQGNSA come from the germline V gene. V was clipped by 0 bases and J by 1 base, with 9 bases between them. CDR3 residues: CASSLAGTANTEAFF. The CDR3 nucleotides read TGTGCCAGCAGCTTAGCAGGAACCGCGAACACTGAAGCTTTCTTT. Filled out from reference TRBV7-2 and TRBJ1-1, the complete variable domain reads GAGVSQSPSNKVTEKGKDVELRCDPISGHTALYWYRQSLGQGLEFLIYFQGNSAPDKSGLPSDRFSAERTGGSVSTLTIQRTQQEDSAVYLCASSLAGTANTEAFFGQGTRLTVV.

This clonotype was picked up a small number of times. A read error may be the cause here, since a much bigger clone is one base away. V gene TRBV7-2 combines with J gene TRBJ1-1; 7 bases align to TRBD1. The CDR3 consists of 13 residues. Germline V gives CDR1 SGHTA, CDR2 FQGNSA. After removal of 4 bases from V and 4 bases from J, the junction contained 3 bases not matched to a gene. Here the CDR3 DNA reads TGTGCCAGCAGCTCGACAGGGACCACTGAAGCTTTCTTT. Translated, it gives CASSSTGTTEAFF.

The CDR3 coding sequence is TGTGCCAGCAGTCAACCCCGGGACAGGGGACACGAGCAGTACTTC. It specifies CASSQPRDRGHEQYF. The chain links TRBV6-2 or TRBV6-3 to TRBJ2-7; 10 bases are shared with TRBD1. The germline V gene encodes CDR1 MNHEY and CDR2 SVGEGT. J was trimmed by 5 bases and V by 5 bases; bases with no gene match: 9. CDR3 length: 15 residues.

The chain joins TRBV10-3 to TRBJ2-7; tentatively, D is TRBD2 (6 bases). The V gene's germline CDR1 is ENHRY and CDR2 SYGVKD. The CDR3 consists of 14 residues. Trimming stripped 5 bases from V and 2 bases from J, with 13 bases between. The CDR3 region has the DNA TGTGCCATCAGTCCGGGACTGGGACCCTACGAGCAGTACTTC. As protein: CAISPGLGPYEQYF.

The chain carries TRBV15 and TRBJ2-7; the D gene is possibly TRBD2 (5 bases). V was pared by 3 bases and J by 4 bases, with 13 bases between. Germline-derived CDR1 and CDR2 are LNHNV and YYDKDF (reference sequence). The CDR3 is 14 residues long. The CDR3 sequence: CATSSGWGVYEQYF. The CDR3 bases are TGTGCCACCAGCAGTGGCTGGGGAGTTTACGAGCAGTACTTC.

This clonotype was observed at least ten times. This chain joins TRBV7-8 and TRBJ2-3; TRBD1 might be the D (5 bases). Germline CDR1 reads SGHVS; CDR2 reads FQNEAQ. The V end was cut by 3 bases, the J end by 3 bases, with 13 bases between. The CDR3 sequence is 15 residues long. CDR3 loop: CASSLSRAVTDTQYF. In DNA form, the CDR3 reads TGTGCCAGCAGCTTGTCCAGGGCGGTGACAGATACGCAGTATTTT.